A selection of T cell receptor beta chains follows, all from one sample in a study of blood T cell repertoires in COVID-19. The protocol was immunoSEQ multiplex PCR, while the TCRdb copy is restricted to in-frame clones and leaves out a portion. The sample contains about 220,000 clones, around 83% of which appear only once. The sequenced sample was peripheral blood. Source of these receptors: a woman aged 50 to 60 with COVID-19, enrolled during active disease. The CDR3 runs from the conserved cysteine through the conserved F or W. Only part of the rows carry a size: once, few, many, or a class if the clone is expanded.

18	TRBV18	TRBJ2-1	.	CASSPRTSGGGTYNEQFF
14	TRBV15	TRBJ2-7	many	CATSSGHTTYEQYF
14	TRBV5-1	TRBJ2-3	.	CASSLSGNVDTQYF
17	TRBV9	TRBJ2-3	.	CASSVGGLPQSLDTQYF
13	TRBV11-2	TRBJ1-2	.	CASRTRGLDGYTF
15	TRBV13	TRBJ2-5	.	CASSRTSGAQETQYF
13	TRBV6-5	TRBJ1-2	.	CASSTKGATGYTF
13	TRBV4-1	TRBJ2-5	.	CASSRDREETQYF
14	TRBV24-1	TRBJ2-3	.	CATRGPAPTDTQYF
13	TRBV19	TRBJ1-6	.	CASSIQGISPLHF
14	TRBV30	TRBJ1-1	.	CAWSNRGENTEAFF
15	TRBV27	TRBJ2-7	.	CASSLSGTPSYEQYF
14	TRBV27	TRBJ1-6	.	CASRTGSANSPLHF
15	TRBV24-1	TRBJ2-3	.	CATSEGGYRADTQYF
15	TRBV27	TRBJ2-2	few	CASSILAGHTGELFF
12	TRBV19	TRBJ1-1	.	CASTDRTTEAFF
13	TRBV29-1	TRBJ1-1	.	CSATGTLNTEAFF
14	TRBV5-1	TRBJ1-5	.	CASSFGGFNQPQHF
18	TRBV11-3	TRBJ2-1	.	CASSPGLAGGPNNNEQFF
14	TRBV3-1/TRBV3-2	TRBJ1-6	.	CASSQLRQGSPLHF
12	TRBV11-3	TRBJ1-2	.	CASSLDLRGYTF
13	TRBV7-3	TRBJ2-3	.	CASSTAVRDTQYF
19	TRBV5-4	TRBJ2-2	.	CASSLSATRTVANTGELFF
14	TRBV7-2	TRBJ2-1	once	CASSFGDTYNEQFF
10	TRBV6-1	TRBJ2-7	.	CASSDWAQYF
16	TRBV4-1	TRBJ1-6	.	CASSLGQGTYNSPLHF
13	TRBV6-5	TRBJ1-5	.	CASERGSNQPQHF
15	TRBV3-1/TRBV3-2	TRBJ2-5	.	CASSRTTGGIETQYF
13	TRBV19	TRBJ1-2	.	CASSATGGYGYTF
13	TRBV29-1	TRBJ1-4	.	CSVVGQVDEKLFF
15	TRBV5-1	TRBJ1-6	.	CASSLSTGGNSPLHF
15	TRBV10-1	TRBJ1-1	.	CASSKQGSYNTEAFF
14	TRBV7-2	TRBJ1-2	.	CASSLGQLNYGYTF
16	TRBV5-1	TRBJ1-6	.	CASSVQGQGYNSPLHF
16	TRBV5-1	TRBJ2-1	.	CASSGSTLSSYNEQFF
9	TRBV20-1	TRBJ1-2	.	CSEGEGYTF
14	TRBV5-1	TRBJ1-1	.	CASSFQDRAAGAFF
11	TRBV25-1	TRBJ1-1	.	CASGVSTEAFF
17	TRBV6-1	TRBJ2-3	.	CASSEDWVGTYTDTQYF
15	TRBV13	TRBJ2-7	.	CASTESGEVGYEQYF
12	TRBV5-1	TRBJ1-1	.	CASSLAGVGAFF
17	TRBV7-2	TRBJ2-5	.	CASSLSRWRGREETQYF
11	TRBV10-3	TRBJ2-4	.	CAAAEGNIQYF
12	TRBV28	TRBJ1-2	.	CASTRSNYGYTF
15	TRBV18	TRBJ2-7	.	CASSPSQGSSYEQYF
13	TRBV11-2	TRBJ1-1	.	CASSLVSGTEAFF
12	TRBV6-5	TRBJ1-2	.	CASSTPGGGYTF
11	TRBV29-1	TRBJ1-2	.	CSASDHYGYTF